This section outlines one T cell receptor (beta chain) sequence together with its context. What it binds is unknown. The protocol was immunoSEQ multiplex PCR, while the TCRdb copy is restricted to in-frame clones and leaves out a portion. Of roughly 81,000 clones in the sample, around 80% were seen once. The data derive from a study of graft-versus-host responses after intestinal transplantation. The V gene's germline CDR1 is LGHNA and CDR2 YNFKEQ. The CDR3 sequence is 16 residues long. With V trimmed by 4 bases and J by 4 bases, 4 bases remained unmatched. This clonotype was sampled from a human donor who received an intestinal transplant. V is TRBV4-2 and J is TRBJ2-2; the match to TRBD2 covers 12 bases. This sample comprised unstimulated CD4+ T cells sorted from spleen or lymph node cells, obtained before intestinal transplant. CDR3 coding DNA: TGTGCCAGCAGCCCCACTAGCGGGGGGACCACCGGGGAGCTGTTTTTT. Protein product: CASSPTSGGTTGELFF.